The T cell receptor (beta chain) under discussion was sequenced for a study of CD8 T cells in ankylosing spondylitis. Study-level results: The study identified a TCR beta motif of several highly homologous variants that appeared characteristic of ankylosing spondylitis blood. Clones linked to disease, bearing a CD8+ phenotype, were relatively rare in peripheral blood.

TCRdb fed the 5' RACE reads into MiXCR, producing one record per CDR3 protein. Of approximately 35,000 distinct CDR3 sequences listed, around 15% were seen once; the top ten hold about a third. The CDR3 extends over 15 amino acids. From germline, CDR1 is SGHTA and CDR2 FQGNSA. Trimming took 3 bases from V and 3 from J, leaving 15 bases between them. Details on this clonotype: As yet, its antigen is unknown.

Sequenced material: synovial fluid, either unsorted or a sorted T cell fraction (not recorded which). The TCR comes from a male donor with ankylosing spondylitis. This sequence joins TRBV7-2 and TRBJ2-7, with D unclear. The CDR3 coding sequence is TGTGCCAGCAGCTTCCATAGTAAACCCGGCTACGAGCAGTACTTC. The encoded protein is CASSFHSKPGYEQYF.